The sample holds many counts of the clone carrying this T cell receptor (beta chain). The data are from a study of molecular identifiers for immune sequencing clone quantification. Each CDR3 protein gets one entry after TCRdb re-called the PCR reads with MiXCR. The profile shows 97,000 or so distinct CDR3 sequences, less than 25% of them singletons. CDR3 size: 16 residues. Trimming left V 3 bases short and J 2 bases short, with 14 bases between. Germline CDR1 LNHDA, CDR2 SQIVND (reference sequence). Input material: naive CD8+ T cells from blood, with Jurkat cell RNA spiked in. Indicated subset: FACS-sorted CD8+CD4-CCR7+CD45RA+ naive T cells. The sequence came from a human donor in good health. Some libraries in this study had Jurkat cell RNA spiked in. The chain links TRBV19 to TRBJ1-5; D gene unclear. As DNA, the CDR3 is TGTGCCAGTAGTATCATATTGGAGAGGGGCAATCAGCCCCAGCATTTT. Translating gives CASSIILERGNQPQHF.